This T cell receptor beta chain derives from a study of CD8 T cells in Susac syndrome. Study overall: At the time of blood draw, patients with Susac syndrome were therapy-naive, receiving corticosteroids, or receiving intravenous immunoglobulin alone.

When the RNA was reverse transcribed, random hexamers were used with an input of about 0.5 to 1 ug. Using its own MiXCR run on the immunoSEQ multiplex PCR reads, TCRdb lists one record per CDR3 protein. The repertoire holds about 240,000 distinct CDR3 sequences, approximately 95% seen once, with approximately 0.094% in the top ten. V was clipped by 2 bases and J by 5 bases; unmatched bases: 3. The CDR3 extends over 14 amino acids. In germline, CDR1 is SGHNT, CDR2 YYREEE (reference sequence). The receptor's source is a human donor with Susac syndrome. Sequenced sample: CD4+ T cells from PBMCs. The chain is built from TRBV5-4 and TRBJ2-2; 7 nucleotides align to TRBD2. This CDR3 is CASSLNSGTGELFF. In DNA form, the CDR3 reads TGTGCCAGCAGCTTAAATAGCGGGACCGGGGAGCTGTTTTTT.